The T cell receptor (beta chain) under discussion was sequenced for a study of response to subunit inactivated influenza vaccine. The study's findings and limits: New T cells are recruited in small numbers by each seasonal influenza vaccination, according to the authors' suggestion.

For this clonotype: The antigen remains undetermined.

V trimming: 0 bases; J trimming: 2 bases; junction bases outside the gene matches: 13. The CDR3 is 18 residues long. Germline assignment: CDR1 MGHRA and CDR2 YSYEKL. Using its own MiXCR run on the RT-PCR reads, TCRdb lists one record per CDR3 protein. The sample gives around 200,000 distinct CDR3 sequences, under 15% of which show up once; approximately 25% is in the top ten. The clonotype was recovered from a man in his forties or fifties who received an inactivated influenza vaccine. The source material was CD8+ T cells sorted from PBMCs, sampled 5 to 6 days after vaccination. The V and J genes are TRBV4-1 and TRBJ2-7; the match to TRBD1 covers 7 bases. The CDR3 DNA is TGCGCCAGCAGCCAAGATGCCCTTTTCAGGGACAGTCCCTACGAGCAGTACTTC. It yields the protein CASSQDALFRDSPYEQYF.